The 20 T cell receptor beta chains given below trace back to one sample, sequenced in a study of blood T cell repertoires in COVID-19. TCRdb's copy holds only in-frame clones and misses some; the assay was immunoSEQ multiplex PCR. The sample yields hundreds of thousands of clones, 85% to 90% seen once. Sequenced sample: PBMCs or T cells enriched from blood (not recorded which). These receptors were collected from a man under 40 who had recovered from COVID-19.

The chain joins TRBV18 to TRBJ1-5; D is uncertain. The V gene's germline CDR1 is KGHSH and CDR2 LQKENI. The CDR3 extends over 15 amino acids. Deletions cut 6 bases from V and 3 bases from J, with 15 bases between. The CDR3 here is CASSPDFSVNQPQHF. Written as DNA, the CDR3 is TGTGCCAGCTCTCCAGACTTTAGCGTCAATCAGCCCCAGCATTTT.

V usage is TRBV27 and J usage is TRBJ2-3, with 9 bases that match TRBD2. The V segment lost 2 bases and the J segment 6 bases; nucleotides outside the gene matches: 6. Germline V gene lookup returns CDR1 MNHEY and CDR2 SMNVEV (reference sequence). CDR3 size: 15 residues. CDR3 region: CASSLGPSGVDTQYF. Written as DNA, the CDR3 is TGTGCCAGCAGTTTAGGGCCTAGCGGGGTGGATACGCAGTATTTT.

The chain employs TRBV27 and TRBJ2-1; the D gene is possibly TRBD2 (5 bases). Germline CDR1 MNHEY, CDR2 SMNVEV (reference sequence). The CDR3 covers 15 residues. V shed 3 bases and J shed 11 bases, with 20 bases lying between them. The CDR3 nucleotides read TGTGCCAGCAGTTTCGGCAGCCGGGGAGCAATGAAGCAGTTCTTC. It specifies CASSFGSRGAMKQFF.

The genes are TRBV2 and TRBJ1-4; tentative D call: TRBD1 (6 bases). There are 15 residues in the CDR3. CDR1 and CDR2 from the germline V gene are SNHLY and FYNNEI. Between the trimmed V and J ends, which lost 6 bases and 8 bases, there was a span of 19 bases. CDR3 residues: CASRQQGQSPEKLFF. The CDR3 bases are TGTGCCAGCAGACAACAGGGTCAGTCCCCCGAAAAACTGTTTTTT.

The chain joins TRBV5-1 to TRBJ2-1; a weak D match, TRBD1 (6 bases). Germline loops: CDR1 SGHRS, CDR2 YFSETQ. V lost 0 bases to trimming and J lost 1 base, with 23 bases between them. CDR3 length: 20 residues. This chain's CDR3 is CASSLGELRGRDTSYNEQFF. The CDR3 DNA follows: TGCGCCAGCAGCTTGGGAGAGTTAAGGGGGAGAGATACGTCCTACAATGAGCAGTTCTTC.

The J gene is TRBJ2-7, the V gene TRBV7-3; tentatively, D is TRBD1 (5 bases). Germline CDR1 is SGHTA and CDR2 is FQGTGA. The CDR3 consists of 15 residues. The ends were cut back, 5 bases at V and 5 bases at J, with 19 bases in the middle. The CDR3 nucleotides are TGTGCCAGCAGCCCAAGCGTTAACCAGGGCCACGAGCAGTACTTC. It specifies CASSPSVNQGHEQYF.

The gene calls are TRBV6-5 and TRBJ2-5, with D possibly matching TRBD2 (5 bases). The CDR3 loop spans 14 amino acids. Deletions cut 7 bases from V and 0 bases from J, with 12 bases between. The V gene's germline CDR1 is MNHEY and CDR2 SVGAGI. This chain's CDR3 is CASTSGTHQETQYF. The CDR3 DNA reads TGTGCCAGCACCTCGGGAACGCACCAAGAGACCCAGTACTTC.

The chain carries TRBV7-9 and TRBJ2-1; D might be TRBD2 (6 bases). CDR1 is SEHNR and CDR2 is FQNEAQ in the germline V gene (reference sequence). The CDR3 contains 13 residues. The V gene lost 10 bases and the J gene lost 4 bases, with 14 bases spanning the gap. The CDR3 reads CAISEGRYNEQFF. CDR3 DNA sequence: TGTGCCATCTCGGAGGGAAGGTACAATGAGCAGTTCTTC.

This chain joins TRBV7-9 and TRBJ2-7, with 13 bases aligning to TRBD2. Germline V CDR1 and CDR2: SEHNR, FQNEAQ (reference sequence). Trimming at V came to 5 bases and at J to 0 bases, leaving 7 bases not matched to a gene. The CDR3 has 17 residues. The CDR3 here is CASSPSGTSGISYEQYF. The CDR3, as DNA: TGTGCCAGCAGCCCTAGTGGGACTAGCGGGATCTCCTACGAGCAGTACTTC.

V is TRBV12-3 or TRBV12-4 and J is TRBJ1-2; D gene uncertain. The V gene lost 5 bases and the J gene lost 8 bases, with 12 bases spanning the gap. CDR3 length: 12 residues. CDR3 sequence: CASSPERRGYTF. The CDR3 nucleotides are TGTGCCAGCAGTCCTGAACGCCGGGGCTACACCTTC.

The chain recombines TRBV14 with TRBJ1-2, with D unclear. From germline, CDR1 is SGHDN and CDR2 FVKESK. V gave up 4 bases and J gave up 4 bases, with 10 bases separating them. CDR3 size: 13 residues. CDR3 nucleotide sequence: TGTGCCAGCAGCCTTAGCTTCTCCTATGGCTACACCTTC. It codes for CASSLSFSYGYTF.

This clone was counted a single time. This chain joins TRBV7-2 and TRBJ2-2; the D is unclear. Germline CDR1 reads SGHTA; CDR2 reads FQGNSA. The germline V and J ends were trimmed by 5 bases and 6 bases, with 19 bases remaining between them. This CDR3 is built from 16 residues. CDR3 residues: CASSPSWARTPGELFF. The CDR3, as DNA: TGTGCCAGCAGCCCCTCGTGGGCAAGAACCCCCGGGGAGCTGTTTTTT.

The CDR3 DNA reads TGCAGTGGAGGCGCGGGCTTTGGCTACACCTTC. This translates into CSGGAGFGYTF. V is TRBV20-1 and J is TRBJ1-2; no definite D call. The CDR3 is 11 residues long. The germline V gene encodes CDR1 DFQATT and CDR2 SNEGSKA (reference sequence). Trimming removed 7 bases at V and 7 bases at J, with 13 bases between.

This sequence joins TRBV10-2 and TRBJ2-1, with D perhaps TRBD2 (6 bases). The germline CDR1 and CDR2 sequences are WSHSY and SAAADI. Trimming took 5 bases from V and 9 from J, leaving 26 bases between them. The CDR3 consists of 17 residues. The CDR3 region is CASSSIGVTSIVPEQFF. In DNA form, the CDR3 reads TGCGCCAGCAGTAGCATCGGGGTGACTAGTATCGTTCCTGAGCAGTTCTTC.

The V and J genes are TRBV7-2 and TRBJ2-7; 10 bases are shared with TRBD2. The CDR3 spans 15 residues. Trimming at V came to 4 bases and at J to 3 bases, leaving 6 bases not matched to a gene. CDR1 is SGHTA, CDR2 FQGNSA, per germline. The CDR3 DNA is TGTGCCAGCAGCTGGCTAGCGGGAGAAAACTACGAGCAGTACTTC. Protein: CASSWLAGENYEQYF. Complete variable domain (other parts from reference TRBV7-2 and TRBJ2-7): GAGVSQSPSNKVTEKGKDVELRCDPISGHTALYWYRQSLGQGLEFLIYFQGNSAPDKSGLPSDRFSAERTGGSVSTLTIQRTQQEDSAVYLCASSWLAGENYEQYFGPGTRLTVT.

This clone was counted a single time. V usage is TRBV28 and J usage is TRBJ2-7; D gene uncertain. The CDR3 totals 15 residues. The germline CDR1 and CDR2 sequences are MDHEN and SYDVKM. Trimming took off 5 bases at V and 6 bases at J, with 20 bases between the two ends. Here the CDR3 DNA reads TGTGCCAGCAGTCAAACGACCGGCTCTTCAGGCGAGCAGTACTTC. It yields the protein CASSQTTGSSGEQYF.

Turning to this clone: Other DNA sequences within the sample encode an identical CDR3. V usage is TRBV12-3 or TRBV12-4 and J usage is TRBJ1-5, with 7 bases fitting TRBD1. This CDR3 spans 13 amino acids. Trimming at V came to 5 bases and at J to 4 bases, leaving 2 bases not matched to a gene. The CDR3 reads CASSPGGNQPQHF. The DNA for the CDR3 is TGTGCCAGCAGTCCAGGGGGGAATCAGCCCCAGCATTTT.

The chain uses TRBV5-1 and TRBJ1-4, with D hard to call. The germline CDR1 and CDR2 sequences are SGHRS and YFSETQ. The germline V and J ends were trimmed by 4 bases and 8 bases, with 12 bases remaining between them. The CDR3 runs to 13 residues. This CDR3 reads CASSRNEKEKLFF. The DNA for the CDR3 is TGCGCCAGCAGCCGTAACGAGAAGGAAAAACTGTTTTTT. Looking up the rest from reference TRBV5-1 and TRBJ1-4 gives the full variable domain: KAGVTQTPRYLIKTRGQQVTLSCSPISGHRSVSWYQQTPGQGLQFLFEYFSETQRNKGNFPGRFSGRQFSNSRSEMNVSTLELGDSALYLCASSRNEKEKLFFGSGTQLSVL.

The chain combines TRBV2 with TRBJ1-1; 7 bases align to TRBD1. The J segment lost 5 bases and the V segment lost 9 bases, leaving 9 bases of the junction unmatched. The CDR3 spans 13 residues. Germline CDR1 is SNHLY and CDR2 is FYNNEI. The CDR3 DNA reads TGTGCCAGTCAGACAGGGCCGATGACTGAAGCTTTCTTT. It is translated as CASQTGPMTEAFF.

The chain is built from TRBV28 and TRBJ2-1; TRBD2 agrees at 9 bases. Germline CDR1 MDHEN, CDR2 SYDVKM. J was trimmed by 6 bases and V by 8 bases; bases with no gene match: 8. CDR3 length equals 14 residues. CDR3 coding DNA: TGTGCCAGCTTCCCAGCGGGAGGTTCCAATGAGCAGTTCTTC. It yields the protein CASFPAGGSNEQFF. Using reference TRBV28 and TRBJ2-1 for the parts outside the CDR3, the full variable domain is DVKVTQSSRYLVKRTGEKVFLECVQDMDHENMFWYRQDPGLGLRLIYFSYDVKMKEKGDIPEGYSVSREKKERFSLILESASTNQTSMYLCASFPAGGSNEQFFGPGTRLTVL.